Listed here are 19 T cell receptor beta chains from one sample, sequenced in a study of T cell responses to AZD1222 COVID-19 vaccine. Repertoires were generated with immunoSEQ multiplex PCR, while TCRdb's copy carries only in-frame clones and drops some. The sample contains 95,000 to 150,000 clones, around 85% of which appear only once. The sample consisted of peripheral blood, taken 28 days after the second AZD1222 dose. The origin of the receptors is an adult who received the AZD1222 COVID-19 vaccine.

The chain is built from TRBV24-1 and TRBJ1-5; the D gene is possibly TRBD1 (5 bases). CDR1 and CDR2 (germline): KGHDR, SFDVKD. This CDR3 is 15 amino acids long. V dropped 5 bases and J dropped 7 bases, with 17 bases sitting between them. The chain's CDR3 is CATSAATDRDQPQHF. Written as DNA, the CDR3 is TGTGCCACCAGTGCCGCTACGGACCGGGACCAGCCCCAGCATTTT.

The chain uses TRBV30 and TRBJ1-1; D is undetermined. The ends were cut back, 2 bases at V and 0 bases at J, with 7 bases in the middle. The V gene's germline CDR1 is GTSNPN and CDR2 SVGIG (reference sequence). The length of the CDR3 is 13 residues. CDR3: CAWSPRMNTEAFF. The CDR3 coding sequence is TGTGCCTGGAGTCCTCGAATGAACACTGAAGCTTTCTTT.

The V call is TRBV21-1, the J call TRBJ1-5; no check of the table's D call, TRBD1, against the DNA was made. TRBV21-1 is assigned pseudogene status. This CDR3 has 15 residues. CDR3 sequence reads: CASSTEDRRNQPQHF. The CDR3 DNA is TGTGCCAGCAGCACAGAGGACAGGCGCAATCAGCCCCAGCATTTT.

This chain links TRBV28 with TRBJ1-5, with no clear D. Trimming pared 7 bases from V and 4 bases from J, leaving 14 bases between. Germline loops: CDR1 MDHEN, CDR2 SYDVKM. This CDR3 comprises 14 residues. The CDR3 here is CASTLIGTNQPQHF. Written as DNA, the CDR3 is TGTGCCAGCACCCTAATTGGCACGAATCAGCCCCAGCATTTT.

This sequence joins TRBV7-8 and TRBJ2-7; D may be TRBD1 (6 bases). CDR1 is SGHVS and CDR2 is FQNEAQ in the germline V gene. Trimming took 0 bases from V and 11 from J, leaving 14 bases between them. The CDR3 sequence is 13 residues long. CDR3 sequence reads: CASSLATPGVKYF. The CDR3 DNA sequence: TGTGCCAGCAGCTTAGCGACGCCAGGGGTTAAGTACTTC.

The chain couples TRBV19 to TRBJ1-2, with 9 nucleotides matching TRBD1. Trimming took 4 bases from V and 7 from J; bases not matched to a gene: 7. The CDR3 contains 14 residues. The germline V gene has CDR1 LNHDA and CDR2 SQIVND (reference sequence). CDR3 sequence reads: CASSTGQGFFGYTF. The CDR3 nucleotides read TGTGCCAGTAGTACCGGACAGGGGTTCTTTGGCTACACCTTC. Looking up the rest from reference TRBV19 and TRBJ1-2 gives the full variable domain: DGGITQSPKYLFRKEGQNVTLSCEQNLNHDAMYWYRQDPGQGLRLIYYSQIVNDFQKGDIAEGYSVSREKKESFPLTVTSAQKNPTAFYLCASSTGQGFFGYTFGSGTRLTVV.

This sequence joins TRBV9 and TRBJ2-5; 11 bases are shared with TRBD2. V trimming: 0 bases; J trimming: 4 bases; junction bases outside the gene matches: 5. Germline CDR1 and CDR2: SGDLS and YYNGEE. The CDR3 runs to 16 residues. The CDR3 spells CASSVGVAGGPETQYF. The DNA for the CDR3 is TGTGCCAGCAGCGTAGGGGTAGCGGGGGGGCCAGAGACCCAGTACTTC.

This chain uses TRBV18 with TRBJ2-1; 7 bases are a match to TRBD1. Germline CDR1 is KGHSH and CDR2 is LQKENI. With 4 bases clipped from V and 6 bases from J, the junction kept 12 bases outside the gene matches. This CDR3 comprises 16 residues. This CDR3 is CASSQLQGPEINEQFF. The CDR3 bases are TGTGCCAGCTCACAGTTACAGGGGCCTGAGATCAATGAGCAGTTCTTC.

The chain has TRBV7-9 and TRBJ2-5; D might be TRBD2 (5 bases). The CDR3 length is 14 residues. V lost 5 bases and J lost 2, with 12 bases in between. Germline V gene lookup returns CDR1 SEHNR and CDR2 FQNEAQ (reference sequence). For the CDR3, the DNA is TGTGCCAGCAGCCCGGACTCGATACAAGAGACCCAGTACTTC. Translating it yields CASSPDSIQETQYF.

The V gene is TRBV5-1, the J gene TRBJ2-7, with D perhaps TRBD1 (6 bases). This CDR3 has 16 amino acids. The V gene lost 4 bases and the J gene lost 1 base, with 18 bases spanning the gap. CDR1 SGHRS and CDR2 YFSETQ come from the germline V gene. The CDR3 is CASSGSTGPASYEQYF. CDR3 bases: TGCGCCAGCAGCGGGAGTACAGGGCCCGCTTCCTACGAGCAGTACTTC.

The chain employs TRBV14 and TRBJ1-4; 10 bases are a match to TRBD1. From germline, CDR1 is SGHDN and CDR2 FVKESK. The CDR3 extends over 16 amino acids. V trimming: 4 bases; J trimming: 7 bases; junction bases outside the gene matches: 9. Written as DNA, the CDR3 is TGTGCCAGCAGCCGGACAGGGGGAAAGAAGGGTGAAAAACTGTTTTTT. The encoded protein is CASSRTGGKKGEKLFF.

The V and J genes are TRBV7-9 and TRBJ1-2; D is ambiguous. CDR1 and CDR2 from the germline V gene are SEHNR and FQNEAQ (reference sequence). V was pared by 0 bases and J by 5 bases, with 4 bases between. CDR3 size: 12 residues. This chain's CDR3 is CASSLARYGYTF. In DNA, the CDR3 is TGTGCCAGCAGCTTAGCAAGATATGGCTACACCTTC.

V is TRBV7-8 and J is TRBJ1-3, with a weak D call TRBD1 (6 bases). Germline V gives CDR1 SGHVS, CDR2 FQNEAQ. The CDR3 is made up of 17 amino acids. Trimming left V 4 bases short and J 0 bases short, with 16 bases between. CDR3 sequence: CASSSGTGILSGNTIYF. The CDR3 DNA reads TGTGCCAGCAGCTCCGGTACAGGGATTCTCTCTGGAAACACCATATATTTT.

The gene calls are TRBV19 and TRBJ1-6; tentative D call: TRBD1 (5 bases). V was shortened by 9 bases and J by 0 bases, with 18 bases between the two germline ends. The CDR3 sequence is 17 residues long. Germline values: CDR1 LNHDA, CDR2 SQIVND (reference sequence). For the CDR3, the DNA is TGTGCCAGGCAATGGGGCAGGACTGGCTCCTATAATTCACCCCTCCACTTT. Its protein product is CARQWGRTGSYNSPLHF.

V and J are TRBV6-1 and TRBJ2-1; D ambiguous. V lost 2 bases to trimming and J lost 4 bases, with 12 bases between them. CDR3 size: 15 residues. Germline V CDR1 and CDR2: MNHNS, SASEGT. The CDR3 DNA is TGTGCCAGCAGTGAATTGGTGGGGTCGTACAATGAGCAGTTCTTC. Encoded protein: CASSELVGSYNEQFF.

There are a few counts of this clone. The chain recombines TRBV6-5 with TRBJ2-2; no firm D call. V dropped 5 bases and J dropped 8 bases, with 9 bases sitting between them. The CDR3 loop spans 12 amino acids. CDR1 and CDR2 from the germline V gene are MNHEY and SVGAGI. In DNA form, the CDR3 reads TGTGCCAGCAGTCATAACTGGGGGGAGCTGTTTTTT. As protein: CASSHNWGELFF.

V usage is TRBV6-6 and J usage is TRBJ2-1, with TRBD1 matching over 11 bases. Germline CDR1 and CDR2: MNHNY and SVGAGI (reference sequence). The V gene end was trimmed by 6 bases and the J gene end by 9 bases; junction bases not matched to a gene: 4. The CDR3 sequence is 13 residues long. CDR3 bases: TGTGCCAGCAGCCTGGGACAGGGGGGTGAGCAGTTCTTC. Protein: CASSLGQGGEQFF.

The V gene is TRBV2, the J gene TRBJ1-1; TRBD1 matches 7 bases. The V segment lost 9 bases and the J segment 5 bases; nucleotides outside the gene matches: 9. CDR3 length: 13 amino acids. Germline-derived CDR1 and CDR2 are SNHLY and FYNNEI. The CDR3 DNA reads as TGTGCCAGGCAGAGACAGGGACGGACTGAAGCTTTCTTT. Amino acid sequence: CARQRQGRTEAFF.

J is TRBJ2-2 and V is TRBV5-4; TRBD1 agrees at 7 bases. Germline lookup yields CDR1 SGHNT and CDR2 YYREEE (reference sequence). V was pared by 4 bases and J by 0 bases, with 3 bases of the junction left unmatched. CDR3 length: 15 residues. Written as DNA, the CDR3 is TGTGCCAGCAGCCGGACAGGTCCGAACACCGGGGAGCTGTTTTTT. Amino acids: CASSRTGPNTGELFF.